This is a list of T cell receptor beta chains from one sample in a study of cytomegalovirus exposure and HLA in healthy donors. Clones were read by immunoSEQ multiplex PCR, and TCRdb kept only the in-frame ones, dropping some. Of roughly 160,000 clones listed, around three quarters are singletons. Sequences were obtained from PBMCs. The origin of the receptors is a woman aged 45-59 years in good health and CMV-seropositive. The CDR3 runs from the conserved cysteine through the conserved F or W. A D gene is named only where the DNA matches it firmly. Clone size is shown for a subset of rows, as once, few, many or a class of expanded clone.

abundance	v_gene	j_gene	d_gene	CDR3nt	CDR3aa
-	TRBV7-2	TRBJ2-7	-	TGTGCCAGCAGACCCCTCGCGGTGCTCTCCTACGAGCAGTACTTC	CASRPLAVLSYEQYF
-	TRBV15	TRBJ2-7	-	TGTGCCACCAGCAGAGATGCGATCTCCTACGAGCAGTACTTC	CATSRDAISYEQYF
-	TRBV7-9	TRBJ1-6	-	TGTTCCAGCAGCTTAGATACCATGGGACAACGGGCGGATTCACCCCTCCACTTT	CSSSLDTMGQRADSPLHF
-	TRBV28	TRBJ1-5	-	TGTGCCAGCAGTTTTCAGGGTTTGAAGGATCAGCCCCAGCATTTT	CASSFQGLKDQPQHF
few	TRBV19	TRBJ1-1	TRBD1	TGTGCCAGTAGGTCCGGGGACAGGGGTTATCAAGGCACTGAAGCTTTCTTT	CASRSGDRGYQGTEAFF
-	TRBV29-1	TRBJ2-2	TRBD2	TGCAGCGTTGAAGATCTGGGGAGGGCTACCGGGGAGCTGTTTTTT	CSVEDLGRATGELFF
-	TRBV6-6	TRBJ2-7	-	TGTGCCAGCAGTTACAACCCGACAGCGTCCTACGAGCAGTACTTC	CASSYNPTASYEQYF
-	TRBV5-1	TRBJ2-7	-	TGCGCCAGCAGCTCCCAGGGTTACGAGCAGTACTTC	CASSSQGYEQYF
-	TRBV6-1	TRBJ2-5	-	TGTGCCAGCACCCTGGGGCAGGGGCCCCAAGAGACCCAGTACTTC	CASTLGQGPQETQYF
-	TRBV5-5	TRBJ1-1	TRBD1	TGTGCCAGCAGCTACAGGGGGCTGAACACTGAAGCTTTCTTT	CASSYRGLNTEAFF
-	TRBV7-2	TRBJ2-7	-	TGTGCCAGCAGCTTAGGAACAGCCTTATCCTACGAGCAGTACTTC	CASSLGTALSYEQYF
-	TRBV18	TRBJ2-1	-	TGTGCCAGCTCACCACAGGGTTTTGGGGGGAGTTTGGATGAGCAGTTCTTC	CASSPQGFGGSLDEQFF
-	TRBV5-4	TRBJ2-3	TRBD2	TGTGCCAGCAACAATAGCGGGAGGGCCAGAGATACGCAGTATTTT	CASNNSGRARDTQYF
-	TRBV2	TRBJ1-1	-	TGTGCCAGCAGTGAATTAGAAGCTTTCTTT	CASSELEAFF
-	TRBV6-5	TRBJ2-7	-	TGTGCCAGCAGTTCTCGTGGGCCCCCCTACGAGCAGTACTTC	CASSSRGPPYEQYF